The 8 T cell receptor beta chains reported below all come from one sample, sequenced in a study of Ad26.COV2.S vaccination and SARS-CoV-2 variants. Treatment meaning: about 20 received Ad26.COV2.S at low or high dose, single or two shots; 5 received placebo; per-sample allocation not given. Collection of samples fell on day 63 after the first vaccine or placebo injection. TCRdb's copy holds only in-frame clones and misses some; the assay was immunoSEQ multiplex PCR. The sample yields 380,000 or so clones, roughly 80% seen once. The input for sequencing was peripheral blood, taken in a trial of Ad26.COV2.S vaccine versus placebo. The source is a person aged 18-65 years who received the Ad26.COV2.S COVID-19 vaccine or a placebo.

The chain has TRBV12-3 or TRBV12-4 and TRBJ2-7; 7 bases line up with TRBD1. With V trimmed by 7 bases and J by 6 bases, 3 bases remained unmatched. The CDR3 extends over 11 amino acids. CDR3 region: CASTSGGEQYF. CDR3 nucleotides: TGTGCCAGCACCTCAGGGGGCGAGCAGTACTTC.

V and J are TRBV4-1 and TRBJ2-7; D is undetermined. This CDR3 is built from 13 residues. V was clipped by 1 base and J by 7 bases, with 11 bases between them. CDR1 is MGHRA and CDR2 is YSYEKL in the germline V gene. The chain's CDR3 is CASSQGWSLEQYF. CDR3 nucleotides: TGCGCCAGCAGCCAAGGTTGGTCCCTGGAGCAGTACTTC.

This chain links TRBV7-9 with TRBJ1-1; D gene unclear. Germline CDR1 SEHNR, CDR2 FQNEAQ (reference sequence). The CDR3 has 14 residues. V was pared by 3 bases and J by 6 bases, with 14 bases between. CDR3 protein: CASSFREGVSEAFF. CDR3 nucleotide sequence: TGTGCCAGCAGCTTTCGGGAGGGAGTTTCTGAAGCTTTCTTT.

The CDR3 DNA follows: TGTGCCAGTAGTAGGGACAGGGTCCGCACAGATACGCAGTATTTT. Protein: CASSRDRVRTDTQYF. V and J are TRBV19 and TRBJ2-3; TRBD1 matches 9 bases. CDR3 length: 15 amino acids. Per germline, CDR1 LNHDA and CDR2 SQIVND (reference sequence). With 4 bases clipped from V and 1 base from J, the junction kept 3 bases outside the gene matches.

This sequence joins TRBV11-1 and TRBJ1-1; D gene uncertain. Trimming left V 3 bases short and J 6 bases short, with 5 bases between. From germline, CDR1 is SGHAT and CDR2 FQDESV (reference sequence). The CDR3 consists of 11 residues. The CDR3 DNA sequence: TGTGCCAGCAGCTTGTTGGCTGAAGCTTTCTTT. Translating gives CASSLLAEAFF.

This chain uses TRBV27 with TRBJ1-6, with 8 bases that match TRBD1. The junction had 6 bases not matched to a gene; V was cut back by 6 bases and J by 8 bases. This CDR3 spans 14 amino acids. From germline, CDR1 is MNHEY and CDR2 SMNVEV (reference sequence). CDR3 sequence: CASRDRVSYSPLHF. CDR3 nucleotide sequence: TGTGCCAGCAGGGACAGGGTTTCTTATTCACCCCTCCACTTT.

The V gene is TRBV30, the J gene TRBJ2-5, with 10 positions matching TRBD1. Germline V gene lookup returns CDR1 GTSNPN and CDR2 SVGIG (reference sequence). The J segment lost 5 bases and the V segment lost 3 bases, leaving 12 bases of the junction unmatched. This CDR3 comprises 16 residues. In DNA, the CDR3 is TGTGCCTGGAGAAATCTCGGGACAGGGGAAGGGGAGACCCAGTACTTC. It codes for CAWRNLGTGEGETQYF.

The chain has TRBV9 and TRBJ2-3; TRBD2 might be the D (6 bases). V lost 7 bases to trimming and J lost 1 base, with 13 bases between them. Germline loops: CDR1 SGDLS, CDR2 YYNGEE. The CDR3 is made up of 14 amino acids. This chain's CDR3 is CASGGRGRTDTQYF. CDR3 DNA: TGTGCCAGCGGGGGGAGAGGGCGCACAGATACGCAGTATTTT.